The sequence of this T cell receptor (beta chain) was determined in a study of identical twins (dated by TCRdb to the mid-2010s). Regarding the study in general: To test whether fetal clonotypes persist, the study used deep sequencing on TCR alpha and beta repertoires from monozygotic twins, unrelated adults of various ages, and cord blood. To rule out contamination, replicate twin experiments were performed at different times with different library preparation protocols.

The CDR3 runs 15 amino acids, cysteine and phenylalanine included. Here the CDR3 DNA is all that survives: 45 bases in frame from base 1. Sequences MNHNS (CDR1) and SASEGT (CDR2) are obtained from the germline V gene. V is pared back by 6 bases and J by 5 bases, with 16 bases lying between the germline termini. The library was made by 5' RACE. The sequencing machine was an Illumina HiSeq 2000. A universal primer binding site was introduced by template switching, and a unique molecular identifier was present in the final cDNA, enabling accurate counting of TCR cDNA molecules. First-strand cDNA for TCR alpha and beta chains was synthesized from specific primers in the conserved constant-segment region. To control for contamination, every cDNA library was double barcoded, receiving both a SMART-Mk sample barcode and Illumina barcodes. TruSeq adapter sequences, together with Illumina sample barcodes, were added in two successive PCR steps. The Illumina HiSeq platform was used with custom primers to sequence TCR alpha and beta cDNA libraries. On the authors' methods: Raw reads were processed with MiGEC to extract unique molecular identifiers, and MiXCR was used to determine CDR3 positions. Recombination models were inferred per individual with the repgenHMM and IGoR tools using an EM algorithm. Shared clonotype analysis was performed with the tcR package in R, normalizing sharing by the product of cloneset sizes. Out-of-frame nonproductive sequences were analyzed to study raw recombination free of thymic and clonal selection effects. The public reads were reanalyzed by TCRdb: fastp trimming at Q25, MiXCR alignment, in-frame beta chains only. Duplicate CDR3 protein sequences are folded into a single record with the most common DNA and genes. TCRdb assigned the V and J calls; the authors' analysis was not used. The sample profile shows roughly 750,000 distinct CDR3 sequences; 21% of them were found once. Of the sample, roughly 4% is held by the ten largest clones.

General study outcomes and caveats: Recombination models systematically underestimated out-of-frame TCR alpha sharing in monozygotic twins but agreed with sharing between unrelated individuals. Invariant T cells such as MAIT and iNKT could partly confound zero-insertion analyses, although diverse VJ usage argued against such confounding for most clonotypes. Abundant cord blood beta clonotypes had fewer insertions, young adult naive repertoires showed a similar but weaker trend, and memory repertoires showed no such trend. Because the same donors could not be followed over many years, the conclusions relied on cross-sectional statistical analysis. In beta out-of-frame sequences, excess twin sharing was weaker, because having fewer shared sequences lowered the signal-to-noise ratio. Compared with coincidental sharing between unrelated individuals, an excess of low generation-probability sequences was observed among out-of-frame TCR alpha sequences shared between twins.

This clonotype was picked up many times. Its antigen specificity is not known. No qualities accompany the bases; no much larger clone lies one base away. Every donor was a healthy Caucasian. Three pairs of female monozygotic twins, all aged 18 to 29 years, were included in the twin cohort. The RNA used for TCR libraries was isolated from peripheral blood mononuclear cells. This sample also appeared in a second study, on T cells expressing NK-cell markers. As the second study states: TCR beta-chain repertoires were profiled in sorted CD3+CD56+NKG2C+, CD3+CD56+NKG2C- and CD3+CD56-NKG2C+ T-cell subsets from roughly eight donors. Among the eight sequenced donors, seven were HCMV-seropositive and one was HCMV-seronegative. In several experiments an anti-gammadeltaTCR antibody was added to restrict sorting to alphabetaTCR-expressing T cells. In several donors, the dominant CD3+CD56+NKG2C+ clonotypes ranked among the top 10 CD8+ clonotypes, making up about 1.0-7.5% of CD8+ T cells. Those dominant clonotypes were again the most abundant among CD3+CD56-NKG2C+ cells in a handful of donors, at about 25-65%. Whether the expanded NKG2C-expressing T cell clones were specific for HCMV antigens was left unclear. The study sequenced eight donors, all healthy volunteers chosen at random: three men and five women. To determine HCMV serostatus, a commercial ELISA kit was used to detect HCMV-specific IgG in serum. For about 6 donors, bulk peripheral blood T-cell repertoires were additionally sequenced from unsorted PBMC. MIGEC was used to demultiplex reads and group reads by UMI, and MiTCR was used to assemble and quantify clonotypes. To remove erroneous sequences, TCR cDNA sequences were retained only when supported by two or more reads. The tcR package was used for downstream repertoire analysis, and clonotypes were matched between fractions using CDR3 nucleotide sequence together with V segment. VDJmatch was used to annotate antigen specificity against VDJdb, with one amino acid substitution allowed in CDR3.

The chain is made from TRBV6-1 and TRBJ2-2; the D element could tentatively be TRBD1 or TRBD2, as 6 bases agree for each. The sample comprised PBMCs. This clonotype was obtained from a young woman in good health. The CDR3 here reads CASRGGQARTGELFF. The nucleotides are TGTGCCAGCAGGGGGGGCCAGGCGAGGACCGGGGAGCTGTTTTTT.